The clone carrying this T cell receptor (beta chain) has a single count. Antigen specificity is unknown. Sequencing used immunoSEQ multiplex PCR; TCRdb keeps in-frame clones, though not all of them. The sample lists fewer than 85,000 clones; roughly 90% were seen once. The donors were in the roughly 120-subject validation cohort, distinct from the roughly 720-subject first cohort. The entry originates in a study of cytomegalovirus exposure and HLA in healthy donors. Study-level results: A classifier reportedly called cytomegalovirus status with high sensitivity and specificity.

Looked up from germline, CDR1 is MNHEY and CDR2 is SMNVEV (reference sequence). The CDR3 has 15 amino acids. The V end lost 1 base, the J end lost 0 bases, and 10 bases lay between the germline ends. The specimen was PBMCs. This TCR was sampled from a woman under 30 in good health and CMV-seropositive. The chain recombines TRBV27 with TRBJ2-7; maybe TRBD1 (5 bases). CDR3 sequence (DNA): TGTGCCAGCAGTTTATGGGGCGGCGGCTCCTACGAGCAGTACTTC. Amino acid sequence: CASSLWGGGSYEQYF.